The 10 T cell receptor beta chains below all came from one sample that was sequenced in a study of T cell repertoires in cytomegalovirus infection. MiXCR was run by TCRdb on the reads, yielding one entry per CDR3 protein. The data hold fewer than 130,000 distinct CDR3 sequences, with roughly 39% observed a single time. Their specific antigens are unknown. The source was CD8+ T cells from cultured PBMCs, collected from culture after CMV antigen stimulation. These receptors all stem from a human donor in good health (CMV status not recorded). Some clones in this sample may be carry-over from other donors' samples.

The rearrangement links TRBV5-4 to TRBJ2-5, with 9 bases matching TRBD2. The CDR3 runs to 13 residues. Germline V lookup: CDR1 SGHNT, CDR2 YYREEE (reference sequence). V lost 4 bases, J lost 5 bases, and 3 bases stayed unmatched. CDR3: CASSVTSGETQYF. The CDR3 DNA sequence: TGTGCCAGCAGCGTAACTAGCGGGGAGACCCAGTACTTC.

The V call is TRBV19, the J call TRBJ2-6; TRBD1 matches at 10 bases. The CDR3 spans 18 residues. V trimming: 7 bases; J trimming: 0 bases; junction bases outside the gene matches: 9. Germline V gene lookup returns CDR1 LNHDA and CDR2 SQIVND (reference sequence). The CDR3: CASTGTGTGDSGANVLTF. The CDR3 region has the DNA TGTGCCAGTACAGGAACCGGGACAGGGGACTCTGGGGCCAACGTCCTGACTTTC.

V is TRBV7-9 and J is TRBJ1-4; perhaps TRBD1 as D (5 bases). Germline assignment: CDR1 SEHNR and CDR2 FQNEAQ (reference sequence). Trimming took 6 bases from V and 0 from J, leaving 11 bases between them. This CDR3 is 15 amino acids long. The CDR3, as DNA: TGTGCCAGCAGTTGGGACGGCTCAACTAATGAAAAACTGTTTTTT. This translates into CASSWDGSTNEKLFF.

The CDR3 DNA follows: TGCAGTGCTAGGCCTACAGGGGTAGTATTAGATGAGCAGTTCTTC. Amino acids: CSARPTGVVLDEQFF. V usage is TRBV20-1 and J usage is TRBJ2-1; the match to TRBD1 covers 7 bases. CDR3 length: 15 residues. CDR1 and CDR2 (germline): DFQATT, SNEGSKA (reference sequence). V lost 3 bases, J lost 8 bases, and 13 bases stayed unmatched.

This clonotype was found a few times. V gene TRBV7-6 combines with J gene TRBJ2-5, with D perhaps TRBD2 (7 bases). The V end was cut by 2 bases, the J end by 5 bases, with 21 bases between. The CDR3 is 17 amino acids. The germline CDR1 and CDR2 sequences are SGHVS and FNYEAQ. CDR3 protein: CASSLYQEGGRLETQYF. For the CDR3, the DNA is TGTGCCAGCAGCTTATATCAGGAGGGGGGGCGGCTGGAGACCCAGTACTTC.

This clonotype was counted between two and nine times. The V call is TRBV29-1, the J call TRBJ2-2, with 10 bases that match TRBD1. The germline V gene has CDR1 SQVTM and CDR2 ANQGSEA. The CDR3 is 15 residues long. V lost 7 bases, J lost 7 bases, and 12 bases stayed unmatched. CDR3 in amino acids: CSAGTGANFDGELFF. As DNA, the CDR3 is TGCAGCGCAGGGACAGGGGCGAATTTTGACGGGGAGCTGTTTTTT.

This clonotype was detected only a few times. The chain employs TRBV5-8 and TRBJ2-2; TRBD1 is a possible D gene (5 bases). Trimming took off 6 bases at V and 6 bases at J, with 18 bases between the two ends. CDR3 length: 15 amino acids. CDR1 and CDR2 (germline): SGHTS, YDEGEE. The CDR3 is CASTRGSGSAGELFF. Written as DNA, the CDR3 is TGTGCCAGCACCAGAGGTTCAGGGTCGGCCGGGGAGCTGTTTTTT.

The chain carries TRBV7-2 and TRBJ2-1; maybe TRBD2 (7 bases). Germline lookup yields CDR1 SGHTA and CDR2 FQGNSA. V was shortened by 7 bases and J by 6 bases, with 16 bases between the two germline ends. The length of the CDR3 is 14 residues. CDR3 sequence reads: CASTEEGGLNEQFF. CDR3 nucleotide sequence: TGTGCCAGCACCGAAGAGGGGGGGCTCAATGAGCAGTTCTTC. The full variable domain, with the rest looked up from reference TRBV7-2 and TRBJ2-1, is GAGVSQSPSNKVTEKGKDVELRCDPISGHTALYWYRQSLGQGLEFLIYFQGNSAPDKSGLPSDRFSAERTGGSVSTLTIQRTQQEDSAVYLCASTEEGGLNEQFFGPGTRLTVL.

This clonotype was seen more than once but under ten times. This sequence joins TRBV2 and TRBJ1-2; D perhaps matches TRBD1 (5 bases). Between the trimmed V and J ends, which lost 9 bases and 3 bases, there was a span of 17 bases. This CDR3 has 14 amino acids. CDR1 is SNHLY and CDR2 is FYNNEI in the germline V gene. In DNA form, the CDR3 reads TGTGCCAGTGCCCGGGGACCGACGTACTATGGCTACACCTTC. Protein: CASARGPTYYGYTF.

This clonotype was observed at least ten times. The chain recombines TRBV20-1 with TRBJ1-1, with a tentative D call TRBD1 (6 bases). The CDR3 is 17 amino acids. The germline gives CDR1 DFQATT, CDR2 SNEGSKA (reference sequence). Trimming removed 7 bases from V and 0 bases from J, with 24 bases in between. The CDR3 DNA is TGCAGTGGAATTAATATTAACAGGGTACAGATGAACACTGAAGCTTTCTTT. Its protein is CSGININRVQMNTEAFF.